The subject of this entry is one TCR beta chain. No antigen is known for it. These data originate in a study of cytomegalovirus exposure and HLA in healthy donors. General observations from the study: Reports indicated that the classifier achieved high specificity and sensitivity in diagnosing cytomegalovirus status.

Each of the donors was a healthy bone marrow donor. The PCR was carried out with 60 Vbeta primers and 13 Jbeta primers. Libraries were prepared by immunoSEQ multiplex PCR; TCRdb keeps only in-frame clonotypes and omits some of them. The repertoire consists of around 200,000 clones, with under 80% occurring once and the leading ten covering approximately 3.4%. V lost 0 bases and J lost 4, with 12 bases in between. This CDR3 is built from 15 residues. Germline assignment: CDR1 LGHNA and CDR2 YSLEER. This TCR came from a female donor in good health and CMV-seronegative. Sequencing was done on a sample of PBMCs. V gene TRBV4-3 combines with J gene TRBJ1-1; D remains ambiguous. The CDR3 DNA follows: TGCGCCAGCAGCCAAGATCCGGGAGTGACCACTGAAGCTTTCTTT. Its translation is CASSQDPGVTTEAFF.